Included here is one T cell receptor (beta chain) sequence, with context. The target of this receptor is not known. No per-base quality is available; no much larger clone lies one base away. The data belong to a study of Ad26.COV2.S vaccination and SARS-CoV-2 variants listed by TCRdb under 2021. In terms of the full investigation: Vaccine-arm donors came from COV1001, a multicentre, randomized, double-blind, placebo-controlled phase I-IIa trial of Ad26.COV2.S in healthy adults. Ad26.COV2.S was given intramuscularly at 5x10^10 or 1x10^11 viral particles, as a single shot or as two shots 56 days apart. Sequencing of the TCRbeta repertoire served to evaluate the specificity and breadth of SARS-CoV-2-reactive T cell receptors following Ad26.COV2.S vaccination. The TCR-sequenced set comprised approximately 32 samples: approximately 20 Ad26.COV2.S vaccine recipients, 5 placebo recipients and 8 SARS-CoV-2 convalescent individuals. Participants in the trial were split at random into five groups of five each, receiving low-dose or high-dose Ad26.COV2.S once or twice, or else placebo on both occasions. Investigators remained blinded to trial group allocation during experiments and outcome assessment.

The treatment or condition label corresponds to: around 19 received Ad26.COV2.S at low or high dose, single or two shots; several received placebo; per-sample allocation not given. Repertoires of vaccine and placebo recipients were sequenced from samples collected on day 63 after the first injection. Between 29 July and 7 August 2020, Cohort 1b enrolled 20 to 30 adults aged 18-55 years at one site in Boston, USA. Ad26.COV2.S was a replication-incompetent adenovirus type 26 vector that expressed a prefusion-stabilized SARS-CoV-2 spike protein derived from the original Wuhan strain. Broad study findings and their caveats: The study lacked the statistical power to compare responses across vaccine doses or regimens. Vaccine and placebo recipients had comparable non-spike TCR breadth, which fits with the vaccine containing only spike. After vaccination, spike-specific CD8+ and CD4+ T cell responses were reported to show substantial breadth. Ad26.COV2.S recipients had higher spike-specific TCR breadth than placebo recipients (P = 0.0014). It was noted by the authors that total T cell responses may have been underestimated by the TCR breadth and depth analyses.

A distance of 10 bases separates the germline ends of V and J, which lose 2 bases and 0 bases respectively. Via the germline V gene, CDR1 is MDHEN and CDR2 SYDVKM. The cysteine opens and the phenylalanine closes a CDR3 of 15 amino acids. Only CDR3 DNA remains: 45 bases, in frame from the first base. The immunoSEQ Assay was the method used to sequence TCRbeta CDR3 regions. After extraction, genomic DNA underwent amplification by bias-controlled multiplex PCR, followed by high-throughput sequencing. Processing in the source paper ran as follows. To quantify the absolute abundance of every unique TCRbeta CDR3 region, sequences were collapsed and filtered. Usable DNA was measured by amplifying reference genes present in all nucleated cells, and TCRbeta template counts were normalized to that usable DNA to estimate T cell fraction. Repertoire TCRs were annotated as SARS-CoV-2-specific when V gene, CDR3 amino acid sequence and J gene were exactly matched to a known reactive TCR set. The reference SARS-CoV-2 TCR set was obtained from MIRA and was filtered for enrichment in COVID-19-positive ImmuneCODE repertoires, whereby public or cross-reactive TCRs were removed. Based on the MIRA antigens, annotated TCRs were further analysed at the level of specific ORF or position within ORF. Breadth was defined as the number of annotated unique rearrangements divided by the total number of unique productive rearrangements, and depth was defined as the summed frequency of the annotated unique rearrangements. Two-sided Wilcoxon rank-sum tests were applied when comparing TCR breadth between groups. In TCRdb, the immuneACCESS table is reduced to in-frame sequences with V and J assigned. These tables do not hold every clone; where another copy was compared, an unresolved V gene accounts for under half, and the others remain unexplained. That table gives V, J and clone size, and the DNA gave D and trimming. This sample has about half a million clones in its table, and 80% to 90% of those were observed once. Of the sample, more than 1.5% is held by the ten largest clones.

The material was peripheral blood, obtained in a trial of Ad26.COV2.S vaccine versus placebo. The sequence derives from a person aged 18-65 years who received the Ad26.COV2.S COVID-19 vaccine or a placebo. The rearranged segments are TRBV28 and TRBJ1-1; no confident D gene assignment can be made. The CDR3 region has the sequence CASSLSPDMNTEAFF. The DNA sequence is TGTGCCAGCAGTTTAAGCCCAGACATGAACACTGAAGCTTTCTTT.